This T cell receptor beta chain was recovered during a study of PD-1 blockade in classical Hodgkin lymphoma. The table came from immunoSEQ multiplex PCR; TCRdb's copy has only in-frame clones and leaves some out. This sample has 20,000 to 25,000 clones, with roughly 94% found just once. Whole-study results and caveats: Lower baseline TCR diversity was reported for newly diagnosed patients than for healthy donors.

This CDR3 has 16 amino acids. V shed 4 bases and J 5 bases; nucleotides not matched to a gene: 7. Germline values: CDR1 LNHDA, CDR2 SQIVND (reference sequence). Documented time point: newly diagnosed, previously untreated cHL patient sample. Concerning this clone itself: What it recognizes is unknown.

Sequencing used peripheral blood mononuclear cells (PBMCs). V usage is TRBV19 and J usage is TRBJ1-5, with 11 bases fitting TRBD1. The sequence was collected from a human donor with classical Hodgkin lymphoma. The CDR3: CASSNAWGQGDQPQHF. The DNA for the CDR3 is TGTGCCAGTAGTAACGCATGGGGACAGGGGGATCAGCCCCAGCATTTT. Supplemented by reference TRBV19 and TRBJ1-5, the full variable domain reads DGGITQSPKYLFRKEGQNVTLSCEQNLNHDAMYWYRQDPGQGLRLIYYSQIVNDFQKGDIAEGYSVSREKKESFPLTVTSAQKNPTAFYLCASSNAWGQGDQPQHFGDGTRLSIL.